This T cell receptor beta chain appears in the sequencing data of a study of T cell clonotyping in hematopoietic cell transplantation. Study results and caveats: Broader posttransplant TCR repertoire diversity was predicted by graft donor and pretransplant recipient Inverse Simpson Index values. No sorting was done, leaving CD4 and CD8 contributions mixed. Recipient TCR diversity dropped after transplant; expanded clonotypes rose from day 30 to 180. At the given depth, recipient repertoires were over 97% de novo clonotypes.

CDR3 length equals 14 residues. V was shortened by 3 bases and J by 0 bases, with 8 bases between the two germline ends. Germline CDR1 SNHLY, CDR2 FYNNEI. Produced via immunoSEQ multiplex PCR; TCRdb's table is partial and in-frame only. The sample yields roughly 15,000 clones, 75% to 90% seen once. With respect to this clone: Its matching antigen is unknown.

The rearrangement uses TRBV2 and TRBJ1-2, with D unclear. Sequencing input: peripheral blood mononuclear cells. The TCR sequence derives from a man aged 50 to 60 in good health. Some clones in this sample may be carry-over from other donors' samples. CDR3 in amino acids: CASSDRPSNYGYTF. The CDR3 coding sequence is TGTGCCAGCAGTGATAGGCCTTCTAACTATGGCTACACCTTC.